The 24 T cell receptor beta chains presented below share a single source sample, sequenced in a study of CD8+ T cells in alopecia areata. Sequencing used cDNA as its template, made by extracting RNA and reverse transcribing it. TCRdb keeps only in-frame clones here, not all; method: immunoSEQ multiplex PCR. The table includes roughly 120,000 clones, around 56% detected once. Sample treatment: oral pan-JAK inhibitor, 5-10 mg twice daily. The sequenced sample was CD4+ T cells sorted from blood, obtained at week 4, from a patient treated with tofacitinib. The receptors here all came from a human donor with alopecia areata.

This clone was counted at least ten times. As DNA, the CDR3 is TGTGCCAGCAGTTACCTGGCAGCTGAAAAACTGTTTTTT. Protein product: CASSYLAAEKLFF. The rearrangement joins TRBV6-5 to TRBJ1-4; D uncertain. Germline values: CDR1 MNHEY, CDR2 SVGAGI. V was clipped by 2 bases and J by 7 bases, with 8 bases between them. The length of the CDR3 is 13 residues.

V is TRBV4-2 and J is TRBJ2-5; D not resolved. CDR3 length: 15 amino acids. Germline CDR1 LGHNA, CDR2 YNFKEQ. Trimming cost V 5 bases and J 2 bases, with 15 bases left between them. The CDR3 nucleotides are TGTGCCAGCAGCGCCCCCGGAACCCAGCAAGAGACCCAGTACTTC. Protein product: CASSAPGTQQETQYF.

V usage is TRBV6-5 and J usage is TRBJ2-7, with unresolved D. The CDR3 has 14 residues. Germline V CDR1 and CDR2: MNHEY, SVGAGI. V was shortened by 6 bases and J by 2 bases, with 14 bases between the two germline ends. This CDR3 reads CASRPVDLPYEQYF. CDR3 in DNA: TGTGCCAGCAGGCCGGTGGATTTACCCTACGAGCAGTACTTC.

The genes are TRBV4-2 and TRBJ2-1, with 12 bases identical to TRBD2. V lost 4 bases to trimming and J lost 10 bases; unmatched junction nucleotides: 11. The V gene's germline CDR1 is LGHNA and CDR2 YNFKEQ. The CDR3 extends over 16 amino acids. CDR3 DNA: TGTGCCAGCAGCCTAACGGCTAGCGGGGGGGCCAGAGAGCAGTTCTTC. It specifies CASSLTASGGAREQFF.

The chain uses TRBV4-2 and TRBJ1-2; 9 bases align to TRBD1. CDR3 length: 15 residues. J lost 4 bases, V lost 2 bases, and 5 bases had no gene match. The germline gives CDR1 LGHNA, CDR2 YNFKEQ. The CDR3 sequence: CASSQRQGGGYGYTF. In DNA form, the CDR3 reads TGTGCCAGCAGCCAAAGACAGGGGGGAGGCTATGGCTACACCTTC.

The rearrangement joins TRBV29-1 to TRBJ2-3, with TRBD2 matching over 10 bases. The junction had 5 bases not matched to a gene; V was cut back by 2 bases and J by 0 bases. This CDR3 region has 16 residues. Germline loops: CDR1 SQVTM, CDR2 ANQGSEA. CDR3 coding DNA: TGCAGCGTTGAAATTCTAGCGGGAGCTAGCACAGATACGCAGTATTTT. Its translation: CSVEILAGASTDTQYF.

The rearrangement joins TRBV5-1 to TRBJ2-1; D is possibly TRBD1 (5 bases). The CDR3 length is 14 residues. Germline V lookup: CDR1 SGHRS, CDR2 YFSETQ. Trimming pared 0 bases from V and 6 bases from J, leaving 10 bases between. The CDR3 DNA follows: TGCGCCAGCAGCTTGGGACAGTACCTCAATGAGCAGTTCTTC. Protein: CASSLGQYLNEQFF.

The rearrangement joins TRBV18 to TRBJ2-4; the D gene is possibly TRBD2 (5 bases). V lost 3 bases to trimming and J lost 0 bases, with 12 bases between them. This CDR3 spans 16 amino acids. Germline V lookup: CDR1 KGHSH, CDR2 LQKENI. CDR3 sequence: CASSPSGEVAKNIQYF. CDR3 coding DNA: TGTGCCAGCTCACCCTCCGGGGAAGTAGCCAAAAACATTCAGTACTTC. The whole variable domain, filled in from reference TRBV18 and TRBJ2-4, reads NAGVMQNPRHLVRRRGQEARLRCSPMKGHSHVYWYRQLPEEGLKFMVYLQKENIIDESGMPKERFSAEFPKEGPSILRIQQVVRGDSAAYFCASSPSGEVAKNIQYFGAGTRLSVL.

The chain carries TRBV15 and TRBJ2-1, with 12 bases fitting TRBD2. Per germline, CDR1 LNHNV and CDR2 YYDKDF (reference sequence). The CDR3 is made up of 15 amino acids. J lost 4 bases, V lost 3 bases, and 1 base had no gene match. The CDR3 nucleotides read TGTGCCACCAGCAGCGGGACTAGCGGGTACAATGAGCAGTTCTTC. Its protein is CATSSGTSGYNEQFF.

In its sample, this clone was seen a few times. The J gene is TRBJ2-7, the V gene TRBV5-1, with 7 positions matching TRBD2. Trimming cost V 0 bases and J 5 bases; bases outside gene matches: 8. The germline V gene encodes CDR1 SGHRS and CDR2 YFSETQ. This CDR3 has 15 residues. CDR3 protein: CASSLAGGLSNEQYF. The CDR3 bases are TGCGCCAGCAGCTTGGCGGGGGGACTATCGAACGAGCAGTACTTC. Together with reference TRBV5-1 and TRBJ2-7, the CDR3 gives the full variable domain: KAGVTQTPRYLIKTRGQQVTLSCSPISGHRSVSWYQQTPGQGLQFLFEYFSETQRNKGNFPGRFSGRQFSNSRSEMNVSTLELGDSALYLCASSLAGGLSNEQYFGPGTRLTVT.

V usage is TRBV7-9 and J usage is TRBJ1-2; D is unresolved. CDR1 and CDR2 from the germline V gene are SEHNR and FQNEAQ (reference sequence). This CDR3 spans 14 amino acids. Between the trimmed V and J ends, which lost 3 bases and 6 bases, there was a span of 14 bases. The CDR3 coding sequence is TGTGCCAGCAGCTTGAAGGATCCAATCCATGGCTACACCTTC. It encodes CASSLKDPIHGYTF.

The chain joins TRBV30 to TRBJ1-1; 7 nucleotides align to TRBD1. CDR1 and CDR2 (germline): GTSNPN, SVGIG (reference sequence). V dropped 4 bases and J dropped 3; count of bases not matched to a gene: 11. The CDR3 contains 15 residues. DNA of the CDR3: TGTGCCTGGACGCGGGACAGTTGGTCGTACACTGAAGCTTTCTTT. This translates into CAWTRDSWSYTEAFF.

This clone came up a few times. The chain recombines TRBV23-1 with TRBJ1-5; possible D gene TRBD1, 5 bases. TRBV23-1 carries the ORF label, with uncertain function. The V and J ends lost 0 bases and 0 bases respectively, with 18 bases between them. This CDR3 spans 19 amino acids. In nucleotides, the CDR3 is TGCGCCAGCAGTCAATCAGATAAGGCGGGGCGGTTTAGCAATCAGCCCCAGCATTTT. Encoded protein: CASSQSDKAGRFSNQPQHF.

J is TRBJ1-1 and V is TRBV2; D unclear. Germline values: CDR1 SNHLY, CDR2 FYNNEI. Trimming removed 7 bases from V and 1 base from J, with 10 bases in between. The CDR3 covers 13 residues. The CDR3 sequence: CASIFGGNTEAFF. The CDR3 nucleotides read TGTGCCAGCATTTTCGGCGGGAACACTGAAGCTTTCTTT.

V gene TRBV4-2 combines with J gene TRBJ2-1, with TRBD2 matching over 10 bases. The CDR3 is 17 residues long. V lost 1 base, J lost 6 bases, and 9 bases stayed unmatched. CDR1 and CDR2 from the germline V gene are LGHNA and YNFKEQ. The CDR3 loop reads CASSQVSAGGRINEQFF. The CDR3 DNA is TGTGCCAGCAGCCAAGTATCAGCGGGAGGGCGTATCAATGAGCAGTTCTTC.

The genes are TRBV7-3 and TRBJ2-3, with TRBD2 matching 11 bases. Unmatched junction bases numbered 9, after V lost 1 base and J lost 3 bases. The CDR3 totals 18 residues. CDR1 and CDR2 from the germline V gene are SGHTA and FQGTGA. CDR3 bases: TGTGCCAGCAGCTTAATAGGTCGCGCTAGCGGGGGGACAGATACGCAGTATTTT. Translation: CASSLIGRASGGTDTQYF.

This clone was seen a few times. The rearrangement links TRBV11-2 to TRBJ1-2; D uncertain. The germline CDR1 and CDR2 sequences are SGHAT and FQNNGV. Between the trimmed V and J ends, which lost 2 bases and 6 bases, there was a span of 10 bases. The CDR3 is 13 residues long. The CDR3 sequence is CASSLSTGDGYTF. The CDR3 DNA is TGTGCCAGCAGCTTAAGTACTGGGGATGGCTACACCTTC. Full variable domain (remainder filled in from reference TRBV11-2 and TRBJ1-2): EAGVAQSPRYKIIEKRQSVAFWCNPISGHATLYWYQQILGQGPKLLIQFQNNGVVDDSQLPKDRFSAERLKGVDSTLKIQPAKLEDSAVYLCASSLSTGDGYTFGSGTRLTVV.

The chain employs TRBV30 and TRBJ2-1; 7 nucleotides agree with TRBD2. Germline lookup yields CDR1 GTSNPN and CDR2 SVGIG (reference sequence). The CDR3 sequence is 11 residues long. CDR3 coding DNA: TGTGCGGGAGGGCCCGTCAATGAGCAGTTCTTC. This gives the protein CAGGPVNEQFF.

V gene TRBV29-1 combines with J gene TRBJ2-3, with TRBD2 matching over 7 bases. CDR3 length equals 15 residues. Trimming cost V 6 bases and J 4 bases; bases outside gene matches: 13. Germline CDR1 and CDR2: SQVTM and ANQGSEA. This CDR3 reads CSVGTGTTVADTQYF. In nucleotides, the CDR3 is TGCAGCGTGGGGACCGGGACTACAGTCGCAGATACGCAGTATTTT.

A few counts support this clone. The CDR3 sequence: CATSRPTGYSYEQYF. The CDR3 DNA is TGTGCCACCAGCAGACCGACGGGCTACTCCTACGAGCAGTACTTC. The chain carries TRBV15 and TRBJ2-7; D is uncertain. V lost 2 bases and J 0 bases, leaving 11 bases between the germline ends. The CDR3 length is 15 residues. Looked up from germline, CDR1 is LNHNV and CDR2 is YYDKDF (reference sequence).

The chain couples TRBV10-3 to TRBJ2-3, with a tentative D call TRBD1 (6 bases). The CDR3 length is 15 residues. The V gene's germline CDR1 is ENHRY and CDR2 SYGVKD. V shed 4 bases and J shed 2 bases, with 13 bases lying between them. CDR3 region: CAISAQAGDTDTQYF. The CDR3 nucleotides read TGTGCCATCAGTGCCCAGGCAGGGGACACAGATACGCAGTATTTT.

The chain links TRBV7-9 to TRBJ1-1, with D tentatively TRBD1 (5 bases). The CDR3 totals 14 residues. Germline loops: CDR1 SEHNR, CDR2 FQNEAQ (reference sequence). Trimming took off 6 bases at V and 4 bases at J, with 15 bases between the two ends. The CDR3 protein is CASRFRTGTTEAFF. The CDR3 coding sequence is TGTGCCAGCAGATTTCGGACCGGGACCACTGAAGCTTTCTTT.

The chain has TRBV2 and TRBJ2-3, with 10 bases lining up with TRBD2. CDR3 length equals 17 residues. V lost 5 bases and J lost 6; bases outside the gene matches: 14. In germline, CDR1 is SNHLY, CDR2 FYNNEI. The CDR3 coding sequence is TGTGCCAGCAGTCCCAGACTAGCGGGCGACTTTTCGGATACGCAGTATTTT. As protein: CASSPRLAGDFSDTQYF.

This clone occurred a few times. This rearrangement joins TRBV29-1 to TRBJ2-5, with 11 bases identical to TRBD1. Looked up from germline, CDR1 is SQVTM and CDR2 is ANQGSEA. The CDR3 runs to 13 residues. Trimming removed 8 bases from V and 5 bases from J; junction bases left unmatched: 7. Here the CDR3 reads CSTRTGGGETQYF. The DNA for the CDR3 is TGCAGCACACGGACAGGGGGCGGTGAGACCCAGTACTTC.